Shown below are 4 T cell receptor beta chains from a single sample sequenced in a study of T cell repertoires in cytomegalovirus infection. TCRdb reprocessed the reads with MiXCR, giving one entry per CDR3 protein. The repertoire holds fewer than 250,000 distinct CDR3 sequences, with around 12% as singletons. The sample consisted of PBMCs. The receptors come from a human donor in good health (CMV status not recorded). Some clones in this sample may be carry-over from other donors' samples.

The rearrangement joins TRBV12-3 or TRBV12-4 to TRBJ1-2, with D possibly being TRBD1 (5 bases). Between the trimmed V and J ends, which lost 1 base and 4 bases, there was a span of 10 bases. The CDR3 spans 14 residues. As DNA, the CDR3 is TGTGCCAGCAGTTTAGGTTGGGGCTCCTATGGCTACACCTTC. Translation: CASSLGWGSYGYTF.

The chain recombines TRBV30 with TRBJ2-1, with TRBD2 identical over 8 bases. The CDR3 has 14 residues. The germline V gene encodes CDR1 GTSNPN and CDR2 SVGIG (reference sequence). V was pared by 1 base and J by 3 bases, with 2 bases of the junction left unmatched. CDR3 sequence: CAWSALAGYNEQFF. The DNA of the CDR3 is TGTGCCTGGAGTGCGCTAGCGGGCTACAATGAGCAGTTCTTC.

Ten or more counts support this clonotype. The chain has TRBV7-9 and TRBJ1-2; D gene uncertain. This CDR3 spans 13 amino acids. V lost 0 bases to trimming and J lost 6 bases, with 8 bases between them. CDR1 is SEHNR and CDR2 is FQNEAQ in the germline V gene (reference sequence). CDR3: CASSLAEIHGYTF. The CDR3 DNA reads TGTGCCAGCAGCTTAGCGGAAATTCATGGCTACACCTTC.

V usage is TRBV28 and J usage is TRBJ1-6, with D maybe TRBD1 (5 bases). Germline values: CDR1 MDHEN, CDR2 SYDVKM. V was shortened by 10 bases and J by 6 bases, with 19 bases between the two germline ends. The CDR3 has 15 amino acids. CDR3 DNA sequence: TGTGCCACTTCCCCCCCCCGGGGGACTAATTCACCCCTCCACTTT. Translation: CATSPPRGTNSPLHF.